This is a list of T cell receptor beta chains from one sample in a study of shared clonotypes between healthy human individuals. Clones were read by immunoSEQ multiplex PCR, and TCRdb kept only the in-frame ones, dropping some. The sample yields about 2.1 million clones, about 94% seen once. The source material was naive CD8+ T cells from PBMCs. Receptors originate from a man aged 18 to 35 in good health. Some clones in this sample may be carry-over from other donors' samples. The CDR3 runs from the conserved cysteine through the conserved F or W. The D gene is left open where the match is weak. The size entry is marked missing in some rows and otherwise reads once, few, many or a size class.

j_call	v_call	clone_size	d_call	cdr3_length	cdr3_nt	cdr3_aa
TRBJ1-2	TRBV11-2	NA	NA	14	TGTGCCAGCAGCTCATGGGGCCTAAACTATGGCTACACCTTC	CASSSWGLNYGYTF
TRBJ1-3	TRBV5-6	NA	NA	14	TGTGCCAGCAGCCTCCGACGCTCTGGAAACACCATATATTTT	CASSLRRSGNTIYF
TRBJ2-7	TRBV27	NA	NA	15	TGTGCCAGCAGTTCACCGGACATCGAGCCCTACGAGCAGTACTTC	CASSSPDIEPYEQYF
TRBJ2-7	TRBV5-1	NA	TRBD2	14	TGCGCCAGCAGCTGGACCGGGAGGACCTACGAGCAGTACTTC	CASSWTGRTYEQYF
TRBJ2-1	TRBV27	NA	TRBD2	17	TGTGCCAGCAGTTCCGGGACTAGCGGGAGGTTGTACAATGAGCAGTTCTTC	CASSSGTSGRLYNEQFF
TRBJ2-1	TRBV7-3	once	NA	12	TGTGCCAGCAGCTCGACGGCCAATGAGCAGTTCTTC	CASSSTANEQFF
TRBJ1-1	TRBV13	few	NA	12	TGTGCCAGCAGCAGCGGGAACACTGAAGCTTTCTTT	CASSSGNTEAFF
TRBJ2-7	TRBV29-1	NA	TRBD2	13	TGCAGCGGATCCGGGGGGGGAAGAGGCGAGCAGTACTTC	CSGSGGGRGEQYF
TRBJ2-2	TRBV7-9	NA	NA	16	TGTGCCAGCAGCTTAGTGGCCAGGGCAAACACCGGGGAGCTGTTTTTT	CASSLVARANTGELFF
TRBJ2-1	TRBV19	NA	TRBD2	16	TGTGCCAGTAGTATAACACTAGCGGGACTGTACAATGAGCAGTTCTTC	CASSITLAGLYNEQFF
TRBJ2-7	TRBV4-3	NA	NA	14	TGCGCCAGCAGCCAAGAACAGGCAGTATCCGAGCAGTACTTC	CASSQEQAVSEQYF
TRBJ2-7	TRBV28	NA	NA	14	TGTGCCAGCAGTACAGGGCATAGCTCCTACGAGCAGTACTTC	CASSTGHSSYEQYF
TRBJ2-1	TRBV25-1	NA	TRBD1	14	TGTGCCAGCAGTGACGACAGGGTTGTGAATGAGCAGTTCTTC	CASSDDRVVNEQFF
TRBJ2-7	TRBV6-5	once	NA	14	TGTGCCAGCAGTACTTTGGACCTATCCTACGAGCAGCACTTC	CASSTLDLSYEQHF
TRBJ1-5	TRBV4-1	NA	NA	16	TGCGCCAGCAGCAGCGCTCCTCGGGACACAAATCAGCCCCAGCATTTT	CASSSAPRDTNQPQHF
TRBJ2-7	TRBV27	once	NA	14	TGTACCAGCAGTCGCCGGGCCTTCTCCTACGAGCAGTACTTC	CTSSRRAFSYEQYF
TRBJ1-2	TRBV7-2	NA	NA	17	TGTGCCAGCAGCTTAGCTACGGGAGACTATATTAACTATGGCTACACCTTC	CASSLATGDYINYGYTF
TRBJ2-7	TRBV27	NA	NA	15	TGTGCCAGCAGTTTAAGGGGGGCGGCCGTCTACGAGCAGTACTTC	CASSLRGAAVYEQYF
TRBJ2-7	TRBV15	NA	TRBD1	14	TGTGCCACCAGCGCCCGGGACAGTCCCTACGAGCAGTACTTC	CATSARDSPYEQYF
TRBJ2-3	TRBV7-9	NA	TRBD1	18	TGTGCCAGCAGCTTAGCAGTCCGGGACAGGGAGCGCACAGATACGCAGTATTTT	CASSLAVRDRERTDTQYF
TRBJ2-7	TRBV5-4	NA	NA	14	TGTGCCAGCAGCCGAACAGGGTCCCCCTACGAGCAGTACTTC	CASSRTGSPYEQYF
TRBJ1-3	TRBV7-2	NA	TRBD1	16	TGTGCCAGCAGCTTAGGGGGACAGGGCCCCGGAAACACCATATATTTT	CASSLGGQGPGNTIYF
TRBJ2-7	TRBV7-9	NA	NA	12	TGTGCCAGCAGCGTGGGGCTAGGCGAGCAGTACTTC	CASSVGLGEQYF
TRBJ2-1	TRBV14	NA	NA	17	TGTGCCAGCAGCCAATCTTCCGACGGCGTGCTCTACAATGAGCAGTTCTTC	CASSQSSDGVLYNEQFF
TRBJ1-6	TRBV4-3	NA	NA	16	TGCGCCAGCAGCCAAGACCGCGCAGGGGTAAATTCACCCCTCCACTTT	CASSQDRAGVNSPLHF
TRBJ1-4	TRBV6-5	NA	NA	12	TGTGCCAGCAGTTACTCGGGCGGTAAACTGTTTTTT	CASSYSGGKLFF
TRBJ2-7	TRBV2	NA	NA	13	TGTGCCAGCAGTGGGAGGACGGATTACGAGCAGTACTTC	CASSGRTDYEQYF
TRBJ1-2	TRBV9	once	TRBD1	15	TGTGCCAGCAGCGCCGGGACAGGGGTAACAAGGGGCTACACCTTC	CASSAGTGVTRGYTF
TRBJ2-3	TRBV7-9	NA	TRBD1	17	TGTGCCAGCAGCTTTCTGAGGACAGGGGGCTTAGCAGATACGCAGTATTTT	CASSFLRTGGLADTQYF
TRBJ2-7	TRBV6-6	NA	TRBD2	15	TGTGCCAGCAGTGGGAGCGGGAGAATGACCTACGAGCAGTACTTC	CASSGSGRMTYEQYF
TRBJ2-7	TRBV5-1	NA	TRBD2	17	TGCGCCAGCAGCCAAAGCGGCACTAGCGGGAGGGCCTGGGAGCAGTACTTC	CASSQSGTSGRAWEQYF
TRBJ2-7	TRBV28	NA	NA	15	TGTGCCAGCAGTTTACAGCGGGACAGGCGGTACGAGCAGTACTTC	CASSLQRDRRYEQYF
TRBJ2-4	TRBV6-8	NA	NA	18	TGTGCCAGCAGTTACGTCGGTGGACCCCTTGGGGCCAAAAACATTCAGTACTTC	CASSYVGGPLGAKNIQYF
TRBJ1-5	TRBV7-8	NA	TRBD1	15	TGTGCCAGCAGCTTGGACAGGGACCCCAATCAGCCCCAGCATTTT	CASSLDRDPNQPQHF
TRBJ2-3	TRBV6-1	NA	TRBD1	13	TGTGCCAGTAGAGACAGGGGGATAGATACGCAGTATTTT	CASRDRGIDTQYF
TRBJ1-1	TRBV6-4	once	TRBD1	15	TGTGCCAGCAGTCCCGGGACAGGGCGGGACACTGAAGCTTTCTTT	CASSPGTGRDTEAFF
TRBJ2-6	TRBV27	NA	TRBD1	16	TGTGCCAGCAGTTTATTGGACAGGGCTGGGGCCAACGTCCTGACTTTC	CASSLLDRAGANVLTF
TRBJ2-7	TRBV7-9	once	NA	16	TGTGCCAGCAGCACGTTACGTCCGGACGGATCCTACGAGCAGTACTTC	CASSTLRPDGSYEQYF